These 5 T cell receptor beta chains were sequenced from one sample in a study of regulatory T cells in long-lasting Graves disease. Time point in this sample: newly diagnosed GD, antithyroid drugs for less than 3 months. RNA from PBMCs was the source of the TCR library. Arm-PCR of CDR3 regions and iRepertoire HTBI primers were the basis on which TCR beta libraries were built. TCRdb ran MiXCR on the multiplex PCR reads and lists one entry per CDR3 protein. The profile shows about 440,000 distinct CDR3 sequences, 15% of them singletons. The data also belong to a second study, concerning T cells in Graves' hyperthyroidism and ophthalmopathy.

Here the sequenced sample was peripheral blood mononuclear cells (PBMCs), taken at new diagnosis, from a patient treated with antithyroid drugs. These receptors came from a woman aged 25 to 39 with Graves disease.

This clonotype was observed at least ten times. The CDR3 DNA follows: TGTGCCAGCAGCCCGAGGGACAGGGCGAATGAGCAGTTCTTC. Translated, it gives CASSPRDRANEQFF. V is TRBV7-3 and J is TRBJ2-1, with TRBD1 identical over 9 bases. Germline V lookup: CDR1 SGHTA, CDR2 FQGTGA. This CDR3 region has 14 residues. Trimming took 5 bases from V and 7 from J; bases not matched to a gene: 6.

This clonotype was recorded a few times. The rearrangement links TRBV20-1 to TRBJ2-3; 16 nucleotides agree with TRBD2. CDR1 is DFQATT and CDR2 is SNEGSKA in the germline V gene (reference sequence). This CDR3 comprises 16 residues. The trim removed 2 bases at V and 5 bases at J, leaving 4 bases unmatched. The CDR3 here is CSARRGTSGRGDTQYF. The CDR3 DNA sequence: TGCAGTGCTAGAAGGGGGACTAGCGGGAGGGGAGATACGCAGTATTTT.

This clonotype was recorded many times. The chain links TRBV7-9 to TRBJ2-5; D unclear. In germline, CDR1 is SEHNR, CDR2 FQNEAQ (reference sequence). CDR3 length: 13 residues. Trimming removed 7 bases at V and 1 base at J, with 10 bases between. For the CDR3, the DNA is TGTGCCAGCAACGAAGCGCCCCAAGAGACCCAGTACTTC. Amino acid sequence: CASNEAPQETQYF.

This clonotype has a handful of counts. V usage is TRBV11-2 and J usage is TRBJ1-2; D ambiguous. V was trimmed by 5 bases and J by 0 bases, leaving 13 bases between them. Germline CDR1 SGHAT, CDR2 FQNNGV. The CDR3 spans 15 residues. The chain's CDR3 is CASSPGSQTNYGYTF. CDR3 nucleotide sequence: TGTGCCAGCAGCCCCGGGAGCCAGACTAACTATGGCTACACCTTC.

A remark on this clonotype: One junction end disagrees with the germline gene, perhaps due to a read error. This chain uses TRBV24-1 with TRBJ2-7; 7 nucleotides align to TRBD1. The germline V gene encodes CDR1 KGHDR and CDR2 SFDVKD. The length of the CDR3 is 13 residues. The CDR3 DNA reads as TGTGCCACCAGGGGACAGAACTCCTGCGAGCAGTACTTC. Amino acids: CATRGQNSCEQYF.